A selection of T cell receptor beta chains follows, all from one sample in a study of T cell repertoires in aging, cancer and after chemotherapy. Using its own MiXCR run on the multiplex PCR reads, TCRdb lists one record per CDR3 protein. The table shows approximately 10,000 distinct CDR3 sequences, with 30% to 40% occurring only once. The sample consisted of blood. Receptors originate from a human donor in good health. Each CDR3 is given with its conserved first and last residue. D genes are given only for firm matches. Size is omitted from some rows. Given values are once, few, many or a class for expanded clones.

D,V,J,size,DNA,CDR3
TRBD1,TRBV19,TRBJ1-6,-,TGTGCCAGTAACATGGGGGACAGGGCAAATTCACCCCTCCACTTT,CASNMGDRANSPLHF
-,TRBV20-1,TRBJ2-3,few,TGCAGTGCCCCGAAACTCAGGGACTCAGATACGCAGTATTTT,CSAPKLRDSDTQYF
TRBD1,TRBV7-9,TRBJ2-5,-,TGTGCCAGCAGCCAGGACAGGGCTTTTGAGACCCAGTACTTC,CASSQDRAFETQYF
TRBD1,TRBV10-3,TRBJ1-5,-,TGTGCCAGCAGGAAACAGGGGCGTAGCAATCAGCCCCAGCATTTT,CASRKQGRSNQPQHF
-,TRBV7-9,TRBJ1-4,-,TGTGCCAGCAGCCCCGACCGTGAAAAACTGTTTTTT,CASSPDREKLFF
-,TRBV12-3/TRBV12-4,TRBJ2-7,-,TGTGCCAGCACCCCGGGAACGACCTACGAGCAGTACTTC,CASTPGTTYEQYF
-,TRBV30,TRBJ1-5,-,TGTGCCTGGAGAGGTGACGGGGTTAGCAATCAGCCCCAGCATTTT,CAWRGDGVSNQPQHF
-,TRBV29-1,TRBJ2-7,-,TGCAGCGTTGACAGGGGTTCCTCCTACGAGCAGTACTTC,CSVDRGSSYEQYF
TRBD1,TRBV11-1,TRBJ1-1,-,TGTGCCAGCAAAACGGACAGGGCTAACACTGAAGCTTTCTTT,CASKTDRANTEAFF
-,TRBV6-1,TRBJ1-1,-,TGTGCCAGCAGTGAATCTCCGGAGACTGCTGAAGCTTTCTTT,CASSESPETAEAFF
TRBD1,TRBV23-1,TRBJ2-2,-,TGCGCCAGCAGTCAATCCCCTCCGGACAGGGGCTCGAACACCGGGGAGCTGTTTTTT,CASSQSPPDRGSNTGELFF
-,TRBV19,TRBJ2-7,-,TGTGCCAGTAGACAATCGGGGAACTCCTACGAGCAGTACTTC,CASRQSGNSYEQYF
TRBD2,TRBV30,TRBJ2-1,few,TGTGCCTGGAGTGTGTGGCGGACTAGCGGGGCTTACAATGAGCAGTTCTTC,CAWSVWRTSGAYNEQFF
-,TRBV5-1,TRBJ1-6,-,TGCGCCAGCAGCTTGTTGGTAGGGGCAAATTCACCCCTCCACTTT,CASSLLVGANSPLHF
TRBD2,TRBV20-1,TRBJ2-4,-,TGCAGTGCTAGAGATCCCACTAGCGGGGGGGCCAAAAACATTCAGTACTTC,CSARDPTSGGAKNIQYF
-,TRBV7-2,TRBJ1-5,-,TGTTCCAGCACCACTCAGGGAAGGGTCAATCAGCCCCAGCATTTT,CSSTTQGRVNQPQHF
-,TRBV5-1,TRBJ2-1,-,TGCGCCAGCAGCAAAGGACGGTTGGGTGAGCAGTTCTTC,CASSKGRLGEQFF
TRBD1,TRBV27,TRBJ1-5,few,TGTGCCAGCAGTTTATCAGGGGGCCCCTACAATCAGCCCCAGCATTTT,CASSLSGGPYNQPQHF
-,TRBV6-1,TRBJ2-5,-,TGTGCCAGCAGCTACAACAGGGGACCCCGGGGGGAGACCCAGTACTTC,CASSYNRGPRGETQYF
-,TRBV20-1,TRBJ2-1,few,TGCAGTGCTAGAGCCAACTACAATGAGCAGTTCTTC,CSARANYNEQFF
TRBD1,TRBV12-3/TRBV12-4,TRBJ2-2,-,TGTGCCAGCAGACATCGCCGGGACAGATGGTCCACCGGGGAGCTGTTTTTT,CASRHRRDRWSTGELFF
-,TRBV30,TRBJ1-2,few,TGTGCCTGGAGTGTACTCGGCAGGAACTATGGCTACACCTTC,CAWSVLGRNYGYTF